The clone carrying this T cell receptor (beta chain) was seen more than once but under ten times. Its antigen is as yet unknown. V was pared by 3 bases and J by 7 bases, with 6 bases between. The CDR3 runs to 11 residues. The data were taken from a study of regulatory T cells in long-lasting Graves disease. Time point specified: newly diagnosed GD, antithyroid drugs for less than 3 months. The TCR library used RNA extracted from PBMCs. With iRepertoire HTBI primers and Arm-PCR of CDR3 regions, TCR beta libraries were built. TCRdb fed the multiplex PCR reads into MiXCR, producing one record per CDR3 protein. The data contain fewer than 550,000 distinct CDR3 sequences, more than 15% of them singletons. Study observations and caveats: Patients whose Graves' disease persisted exhibited lower TCR diversity than those newly diagnosed.

This same sample was also taken into another study, of T cells in Graves' hyperthyroidism and ophthalmopathy. That source adds: Diagnostic decisions used clinical symptoms, serum thyroxine and TRAb, thyroid ultrasound and orbital computed tomography. When the TCR CDR3 underwent first-round RT-PCR, the HTBI primer set was used.

The sample here was peripheral blood mononuclear cells (PBMCs), taken at new diagnosis, from a patient treated with antithyroid drugs. The chain couples TRBV12-3 or TRBV12-4 to TRBJ1-2; no reliable D call. This sequence was found in a woman aged 40-65 years with Graves disease. The CDR3 loop is CASSFYGGYTF. The CDR3 nucleotides are TGTGCCAGCAGTTTCTATGGTGGCTACACCTTC.